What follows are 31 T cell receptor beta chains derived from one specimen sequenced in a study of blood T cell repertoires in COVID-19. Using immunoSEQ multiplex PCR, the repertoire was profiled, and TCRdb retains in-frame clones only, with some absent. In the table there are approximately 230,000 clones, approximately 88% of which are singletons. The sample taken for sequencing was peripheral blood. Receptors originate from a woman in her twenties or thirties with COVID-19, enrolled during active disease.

The CDR3 region has the DNA TGTGCCAGCAGCCCGCCTCCCGGGACAGTCCGCGGAGAGACCCAGTACTTC. It yields the protein CASSPPPGTVRGETQYF. The rearrangement uses TRBV7-9 and TRBJ2-5; the match to TRBD1 covers 7 bases. The CDR3 is 17 residues long. Germline V gene lookup returns CDR1 SEHNR and CDR2 FQNEAQ (reference sequence). J gave up 4 bases and V 5 bases, and 16 bases lay outside the gene matches. Supplemented by reference TRBV7-9 and TRBJ2-5, the full variable domain reads DTGVSQNPRHKITKRGQNVTFRCDPISEHNRLYWYRQTLGQGPEFLTYFQNEAQLEKSRLLSDRFSAERPKGSFSTLEIQRTEQGDSAMYLCASSPPPGTVRGETQYFGPGTRLLVL.

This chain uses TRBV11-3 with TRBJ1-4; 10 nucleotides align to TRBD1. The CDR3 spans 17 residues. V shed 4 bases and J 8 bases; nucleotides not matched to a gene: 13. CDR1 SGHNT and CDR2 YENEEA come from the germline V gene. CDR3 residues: CASSYPPFGTGVEKLFF. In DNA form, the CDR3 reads TGTGCCAGCAGCTACCCCCCTTTCGGGACAGGGGTCGAAAAACTGTTTTTT.

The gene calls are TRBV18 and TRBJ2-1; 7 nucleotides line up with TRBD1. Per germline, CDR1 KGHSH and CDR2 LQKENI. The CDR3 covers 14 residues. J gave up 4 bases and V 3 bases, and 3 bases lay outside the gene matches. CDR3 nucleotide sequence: TGTGCCAGCTCACCTGGGACAGCTTACAATGAGCAGTTCTTC. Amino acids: CASSPGTAYNEQFF.

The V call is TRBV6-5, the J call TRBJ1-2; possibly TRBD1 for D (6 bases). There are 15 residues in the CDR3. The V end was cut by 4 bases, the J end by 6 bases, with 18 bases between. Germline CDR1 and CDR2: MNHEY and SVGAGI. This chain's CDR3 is CASSSSAGARHGYTF. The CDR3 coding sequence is TGTGCCAGCAGTTCAAGTGCAGGGGCGCGTCATGGCTACACCTTC.

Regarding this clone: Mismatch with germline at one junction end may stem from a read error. The CDR3 spells CAVEEENSGYTF. DNA of the CDR3: TGTGCCGTCGAGGAGGAAAACTCTGGCTACACCTTC. The chain links TRBV10-3 to TRBJ1-2; D gene unclear. Germline V gene data show CDR1 as ENHRY and CDR2 as SYGVKD. CDR3 size: 12 residues.

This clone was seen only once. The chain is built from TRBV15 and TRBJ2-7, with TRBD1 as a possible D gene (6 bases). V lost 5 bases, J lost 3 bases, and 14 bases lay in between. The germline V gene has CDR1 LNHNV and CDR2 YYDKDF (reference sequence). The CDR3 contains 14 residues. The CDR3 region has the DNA TGTGCCACCAGCCGGGACACGGGGTACTACGAGCAGTACTTC. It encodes CATSRDTGYYEQYF.

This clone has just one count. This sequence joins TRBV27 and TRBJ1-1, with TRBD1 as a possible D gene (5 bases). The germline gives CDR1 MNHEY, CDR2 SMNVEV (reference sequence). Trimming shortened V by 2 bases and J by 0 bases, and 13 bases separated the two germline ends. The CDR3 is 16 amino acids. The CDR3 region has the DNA TGTGCCAGCAGTTTAAAGGGGTCCAATCTGAACACTGAAGCTTTCTTT. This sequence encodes CASSLKGSNLNTEAFF.

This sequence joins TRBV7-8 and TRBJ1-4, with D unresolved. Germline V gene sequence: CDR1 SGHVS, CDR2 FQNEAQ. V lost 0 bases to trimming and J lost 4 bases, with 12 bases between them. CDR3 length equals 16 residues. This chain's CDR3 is CASSLALMPGNEKLFF. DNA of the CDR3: TGTGCCAGCAGCTTAGCGCTAATGCCGGGTAATGAAAAACTGTTTTTT.

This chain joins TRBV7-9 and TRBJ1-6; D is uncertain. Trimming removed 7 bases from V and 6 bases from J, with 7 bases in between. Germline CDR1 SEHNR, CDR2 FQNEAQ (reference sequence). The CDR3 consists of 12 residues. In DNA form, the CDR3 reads TGTGCCAGCAAAGCTACTAATTCACCCCTCCACTTT. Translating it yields CASKATNSPLHF.

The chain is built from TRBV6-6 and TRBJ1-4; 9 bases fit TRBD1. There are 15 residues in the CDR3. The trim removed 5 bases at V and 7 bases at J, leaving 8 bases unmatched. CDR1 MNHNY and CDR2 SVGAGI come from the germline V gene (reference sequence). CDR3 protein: CASSDGQGRVEKLFF. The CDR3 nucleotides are TGTGCCAGCAGTGACGGACAGGGGAGGGTTGAAAAACTGTTTTTT.

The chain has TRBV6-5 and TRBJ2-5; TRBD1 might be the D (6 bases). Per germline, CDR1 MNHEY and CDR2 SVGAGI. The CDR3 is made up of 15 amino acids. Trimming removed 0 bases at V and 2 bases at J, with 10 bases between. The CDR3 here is CASSYSYQGQETQYF. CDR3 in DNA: TGTGCCAGCAGTTACTCGTACCAGGGGCAAGAGACCCAGTACTTC.

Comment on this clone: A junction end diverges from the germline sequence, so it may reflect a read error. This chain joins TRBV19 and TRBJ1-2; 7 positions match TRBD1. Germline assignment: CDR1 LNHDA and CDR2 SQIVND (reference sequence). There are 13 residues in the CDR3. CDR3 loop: CASSIGGRNGYTF. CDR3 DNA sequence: TGTGCCAGTAGCATAGGGGGCCGGAATGGCTACACCTTC.

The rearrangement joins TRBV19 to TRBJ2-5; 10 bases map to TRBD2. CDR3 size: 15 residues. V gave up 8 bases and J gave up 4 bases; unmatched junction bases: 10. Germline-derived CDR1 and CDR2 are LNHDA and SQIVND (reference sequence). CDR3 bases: TGTGCCAGTTGTGCAAGCGGGGGGGCGGGAGAGACCCAGTACTTC. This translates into CASCASGGAGETQYF.

The CDR3 spells CASSSGLRNEKLFF. The CDR3 DNA reads as TGTGCCAGCAGTTCAGGGTTGCGAAATGAAAAACTGTTTTTT. The chain is built from TRBV28 and TRBJ1-4, with D tentatively TRBD1 (5 bases). Trimming stripped 4 bases from V and 5 bases from J, with 11 bases between. CDR3 length: 14 residues. Per the germline V gene, CDR1 is MDHEN and CDR2 is SYDVKM. Together with reference TRBV28 and TRBJ1-4, the CDR3 gives the full variable domain: DVKVTQSSRYLVKRTGEKVFLECVQDMDHENMFWYRQDPGLGLRLIYFSYDVKMKEKGDIPEGYSVSREKKERFSLILESASTNQTSMYLCASSSGLRNEKLFFGSGTQLSVL.

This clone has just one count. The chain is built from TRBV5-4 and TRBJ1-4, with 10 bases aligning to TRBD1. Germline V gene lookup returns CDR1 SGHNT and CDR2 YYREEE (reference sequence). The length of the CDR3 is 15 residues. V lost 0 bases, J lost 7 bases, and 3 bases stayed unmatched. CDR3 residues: CASSLGGTGAEKLFF. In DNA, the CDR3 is TGTGCCAGCAGCTTGGGAGGGACAGGGGCTGAAAAACTGTTTTTT.

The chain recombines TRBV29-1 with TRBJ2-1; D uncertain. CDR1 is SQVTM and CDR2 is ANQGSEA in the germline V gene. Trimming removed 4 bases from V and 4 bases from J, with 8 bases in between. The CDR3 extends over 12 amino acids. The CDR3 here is CSVGSLYNEQFF. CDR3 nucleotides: TGCAGCGTTGGTTCTCTTTACAATGAGCAGTTCTTC.

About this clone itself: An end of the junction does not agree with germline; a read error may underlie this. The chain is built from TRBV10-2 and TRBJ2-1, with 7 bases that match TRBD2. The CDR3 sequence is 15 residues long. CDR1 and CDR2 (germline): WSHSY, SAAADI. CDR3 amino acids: CASSESTTRRGEGLF. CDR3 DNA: TGCGCCAGCAGTGAGTCGACGACTCGCCGAGGGGAGGGTCTCTTC.

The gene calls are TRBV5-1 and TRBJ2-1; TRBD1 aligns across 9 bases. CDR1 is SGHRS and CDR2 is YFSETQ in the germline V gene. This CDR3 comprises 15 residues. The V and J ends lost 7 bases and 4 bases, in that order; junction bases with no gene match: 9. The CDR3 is CASSTAGTGYNEQFF. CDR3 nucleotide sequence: TGCGCCAGCTCTACAGCCGGGACAGGGTACAATGAGCAGTTCTTC.

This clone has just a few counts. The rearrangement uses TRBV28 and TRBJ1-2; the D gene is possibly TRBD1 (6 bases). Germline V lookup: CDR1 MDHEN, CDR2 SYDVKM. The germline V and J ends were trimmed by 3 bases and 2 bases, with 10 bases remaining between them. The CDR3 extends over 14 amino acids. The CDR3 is CASSLTGINYGYTF. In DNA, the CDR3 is TGTGCCAGCAGTTTGACAGGCATCAACTATGGCTACACCTTC.

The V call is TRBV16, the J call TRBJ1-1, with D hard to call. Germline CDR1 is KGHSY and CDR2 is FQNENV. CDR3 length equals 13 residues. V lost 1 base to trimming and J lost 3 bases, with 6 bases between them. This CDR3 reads CASSQFVYTEAFF. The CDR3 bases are TGTGCCAGCAGCCAATTTGTATACACTGAAGCTTTCTTT.

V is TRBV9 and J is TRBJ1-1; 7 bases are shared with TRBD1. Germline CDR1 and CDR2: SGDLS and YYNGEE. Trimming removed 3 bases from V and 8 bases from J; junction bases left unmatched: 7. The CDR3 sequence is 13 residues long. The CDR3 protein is CASSARDSYEAFF. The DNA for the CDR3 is TGTGCCAGCAGCGCAAGGGACAGTTACGAAGCTTTCTTT.

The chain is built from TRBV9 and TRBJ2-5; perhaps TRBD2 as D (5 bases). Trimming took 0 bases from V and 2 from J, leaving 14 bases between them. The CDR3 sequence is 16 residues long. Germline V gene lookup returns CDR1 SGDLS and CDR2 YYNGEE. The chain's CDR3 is CASSVGAGGSQETQYF. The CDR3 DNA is TGTGCCAGCAGCGTAGGGGCGGGTGGCAGTCAAGAGACCCAGTACTTC.

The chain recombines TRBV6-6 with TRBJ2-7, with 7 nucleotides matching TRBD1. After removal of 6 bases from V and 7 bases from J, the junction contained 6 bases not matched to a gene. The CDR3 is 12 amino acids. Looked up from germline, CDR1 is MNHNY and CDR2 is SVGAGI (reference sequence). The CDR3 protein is CASSFRQGEQYF. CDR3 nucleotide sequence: TGTGCCAGCAGCTTTCGACAGGGAGAGCAGTACTTC.

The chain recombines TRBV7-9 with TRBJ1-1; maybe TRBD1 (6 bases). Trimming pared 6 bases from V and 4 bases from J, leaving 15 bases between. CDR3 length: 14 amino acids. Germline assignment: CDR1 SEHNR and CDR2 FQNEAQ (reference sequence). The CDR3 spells CASSQPTGSTEAFF. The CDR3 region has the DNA TGTGCCAGCAGTCAACCAACAGGGAGCACTGAAGCTTTCTTT.

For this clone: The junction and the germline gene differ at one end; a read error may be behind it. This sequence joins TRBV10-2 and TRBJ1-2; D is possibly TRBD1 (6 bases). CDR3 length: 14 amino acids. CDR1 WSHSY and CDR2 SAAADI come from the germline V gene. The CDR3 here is CASSESKFDGQSYF. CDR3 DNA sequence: TGCGCCAGCAGTGAGTCGAAATTTGACGGACAGAGCTACTTC.

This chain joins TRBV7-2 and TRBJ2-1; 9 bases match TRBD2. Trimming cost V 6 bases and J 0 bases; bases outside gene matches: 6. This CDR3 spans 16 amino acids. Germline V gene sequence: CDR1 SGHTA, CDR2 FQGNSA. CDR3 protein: CASSPLAGFSYNEQFF. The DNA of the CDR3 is TGTGCCAGCAGTCCTCTAGCGGGGTTCTCCTACAATGAGCAGTTCTTC.

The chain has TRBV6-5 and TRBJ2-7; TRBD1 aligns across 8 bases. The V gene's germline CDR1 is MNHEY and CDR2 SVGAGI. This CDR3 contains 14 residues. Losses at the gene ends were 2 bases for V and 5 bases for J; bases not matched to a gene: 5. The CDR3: CASSYGQGGNEQYF. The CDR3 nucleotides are TGTGCCAGCAGTTACGGACAGGGAGGAAACGAGCAGTACTTC.

The CDR3 region has the DNA TGTGCCAGCAGCCAAGAGGGGCACCATGAGCAGTTCTTC. It is translated as CASSQEGHHEQFF. This chain joins TRBV3-1 (or the pseudogene TRBV3-2) and TRBJ2-1; D is perhaps TRBD1 (5 bases). The CDR3 runs 13 residues. In germline, CDR1 is LGHDT, CDR2 YNNKEL (reference sequence). V was cut by 0 bases and J by 8 bases, with 8 bases left in between.

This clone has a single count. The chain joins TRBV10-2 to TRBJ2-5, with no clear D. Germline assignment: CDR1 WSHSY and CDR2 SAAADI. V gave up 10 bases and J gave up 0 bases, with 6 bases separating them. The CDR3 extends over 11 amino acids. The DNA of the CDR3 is TGCGCCACCTTGTACCAAGAGACCCAGTACTTC. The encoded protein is CATLYQETQYF.

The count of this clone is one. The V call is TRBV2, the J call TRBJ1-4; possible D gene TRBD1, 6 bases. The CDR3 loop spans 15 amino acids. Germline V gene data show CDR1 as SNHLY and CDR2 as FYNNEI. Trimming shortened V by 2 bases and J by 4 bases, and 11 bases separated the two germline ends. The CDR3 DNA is TGTGCCAGCAGTGAAATACAGGGCATTAATGAAAAACTGTTTTTT. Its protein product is CASSEIQGINEKLFF.

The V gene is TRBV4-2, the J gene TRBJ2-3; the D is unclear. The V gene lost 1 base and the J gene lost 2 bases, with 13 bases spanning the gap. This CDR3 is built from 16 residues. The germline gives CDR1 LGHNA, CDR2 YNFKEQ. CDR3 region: CASSQVSSVNTDTQYF. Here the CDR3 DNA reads TGTGCCAGCAGCCAAGTTTCAAGCGTTAACACAGATACGCAGTATTTT.